This T cell receptor (beta chain) was profiled in a study of breast tumors, draining lymph nodes, adjacent tissues. Study-level findings and limits: Luminal-like breast cancer showed significantly greater tumor-nontumor repertoire similarity than basal-like breast cancer did. That most tumor T cells come from lymph nodes remained unproven.

Trimming shortened V by 0 bases and J by 5 bases, and 11 bases separated the two germline ends. The germline V gene has CDR1 SGHNT and CDR2 YYREEE (reference sequence). CDR3 length: 14 residues. TCRdb reanalysed the multiplex PCR reads using MiXCR and keeps one entry per CDR3 protein. This table holds 85,000 to 120,000 distinct CDR3 sequences, about 30% found once. With respect to this clonotype: Its antigen is undetermined. A read error may be the cause here, since a much bigger clone is one base away.

Samples came from axillary lymph nodes draining the breast cancer. J is TRBJ2-5 and V is TRBV5-4, with D perhaps matching TRBD2 (5 bases). This TCR came from a female donor with breast cancer. Some clones in this sample may be carry-over from other donors' samples. What was sequenced was axillary lymph node tissue. CDR3 sequence reads: CASSLAVPGETQYF. The CDR3 region has the DNA TGTGCCAGCAGCTTGGCTGTCCCGGGGGAGACCCAGTACTTC.